These T cell receptor beta chains were read from a single sample in a study of response to subunit inactivated influenza vaccine. TCRdb ran MiXCR on the RT-PCR reads and lists one entry per CDR3 protein. The sample carries hundreds of thousands of distinct CDR3 sequences, over 11% recorded once. The sequencing used PBMCs from blood, collected roughly 15 days before vaccination. Receptor source: a man aged 50-59 years who received an inactivated influenza vaccine. Both conserved end residues are part of each CDR3. A D gene is named only where the DNA matches it firmly. Some rows mark clone size as missing; the rest say once, few, many or name a class of expanded clone.

V: TRBV5-1
J: TRBJ2-1
D: TRBD1
size: NA
DNA: TGCGCCAGCAGCTTGGGCTCCGGTGGACAGGGGGGGGATGAGCAGTTCTTC
CDR3: CASSLGSGGQGGDEQFF

V: TRBV12-3/TRBV12-4
J: TRBJ2-3
D: TRBD1
size: many
DNA: TGTGCCAGCAGACGGTGGACAGGGGTGGCAGATACGCAGTATTTT
CDR3: CASRRWTGVADTQYF

V: TRBV4-3
J: TRBJ1-4
D: NA
size: few
DNA: TGCGCCAGCAGCCAAGCGGCAGTTAATGAAAAACTGTTTTTT
CDR3: CASSQAAVNEKLFF

V: TRBV12-3/TRBV12-4
J: TRBJ1-6
D: TRBD1
size: few
DNA: TGTGCCAGCAGCGCCACAGGGGGCAGGTCACCCCTCCACTTT
CDR3: CASSATGGRSPLHF

V: TRBV12-3/TRBV12-4
J: TRBJ2-5
D: TRBD2
size: few
DNA: TGTGCCAGCAGTTTGGCTAGCGGGGGGGCAGAGACCCAGTACTTC
CDR3: CASSLASGGAETQYF

V: TRBV12-3/TRBV12-4
J: TRBJ2-1
D: NA
size: few
DNA: TGTGCCAGCAGTTTATGGGACATGAAGAATGAGCAGTTCTTC
CDR3: CASSLWDMKNEQFF

V: TRBV6-1
J: TRBJ2-4
D: NA
size: NA
DNA: TGTGCCAGCAGCCCCGCGGGCGGCGGAAACATTCAGTACTTC
CDR3: CASSPAGGGNIQYF

V: TRBV7-2
J: TRBJ2-2
D: TRBD2
size: NA
DNA: TGTGCCAGCAACCCCAAGCGGGAGCCCGGGGAGCTGTTTTTT
CDR3: CASNPKREPGELFF

V: TRBV12-3/TRBV12-4
J: TRBJ2-1
D: NA
size: few
DNA: TGTGCCAGCAGGTTCGACTCGAGCTCCTACAATGAGCAGTTCTTC
CDR3: CASRFDSSSYNEQFF

V: TRBV24-1
J: TRBJ2-1
D: TRBD2
size: few
DNA: TGTGCCACCAGTGACGGGGGGGCTGGCGATGAGCAGTTCTTC
CDR3: CATSDGGAGDEQFF

V: TRBV27
J: TRBJ2-7
D: TRBD2
size: few
DNA: TGTGCCAGCACAATGAAGGGAGGGTCCTACGAGCAGTACTTC
CDR3: CASTMKGGSYEQYF

V: TRBV12-3/TRBV12-4
J: TRBJ1-3
D: NA
size: few
DNA: TGTGCCAGCAGGCCCGCGGGGTTGGGAAACACCATATATTTT
CDR3: CASRPAGLGNTIYF

V: TRBV5-1
J: TRBJ2-7
D: NA
size: few
DNA: TGCGCCAGCAGCCCCGACAGGGAGCAGTACTTC
CDR3: CASSPDREQYF

V: TRBV28
J: TRBJ2-2
D: TRBD1
size: few
DNA: TGTGCCAGCAGTTTACTCCGCCGGGACAGGGGGAACACCGGGGAGCTGTTTTTT
CDR3: CASSLLRRDRGNTGELFF

V: TRBV4-2
J: TRBJ2-1
D: TRBD2
size: NA
DNA: TGTGCCAGCAGCCAAGACAGGAGACAAACCCAACTAGCGGGAGACAATGAGCAGTTCTTC
CDR3: CASSQDRRQTQLAGDNEQFF

V: TRBV10-3
J: TRBJ1-5
D: NA
size: few
DNA: TGTGCCATCAGTGCCGGTTCGCAACATAGCAATCAGCCCCAGCATTTT
CDR3: CAISAGSQHSNQPQHF

V: TRBV12-3/TRBV12-4
J: TRBJ2-3
D: TRBD1
size: NA
DNA: TGTGCCAGCCGTTTAGCAGGGGGCCGCCAATACACAGATACGCAGTATTTT
CDR3: CASRLAGGRQYTDTQYF

V: TRBV7-9
J: TRBJ2-5
D: NA
size: NA
DNA: TGTGCCAGCAGCTTAGTTCGGGCAGCGGAGACCCAGTACTTC
CDR3: CASSLVRAAETQYF

V: TRBV3-1
J: TRBJ2-7
D: TRBD2
size: few
DNA: TGTGCCAGCAGCCCAGAGCGGGGGGGGACCGAGCAGTACTTC
CDR3: CASSPERGGTEQYF

V: TRBV12-3/TRBV12-4
J: TRBJ2-4
D: NA
size: NA
DNA: TGTGCCAGCAGTGCGACGGCCACCCCTGGAGCCAAAAACATTCAGTACTTC
CDR3: CASSATATPGAKNIQYF

V: TRBV20-1
J: TRBJ2-7
D: TRBD2
size: NA
DNA: TGCAGTGCTAGAGATATAGGTGGCGGGAGGGCCCGCGAGCAGTACTTC
CDR3: CSARDIGGGRAREQYF

V: TRBV4-1
J: TRBJ2-1
D: TRBD2
size: few
DNA: TGCGCCAGCAGCCTTCAAATAGCGGGAGAAGACAATGAGCAGTTCTTC
CDR3: CASSLQIAGEDNEQFF

V: TRBV10-3
J: TRBJ2-3
D: TRBD2
size: few
DNA: TGTGCCATCAAAGAGTCCCAGCGGGACCCCACAGATACGCAGTATTTT
CDR3: CAIKESQRDPTDTQYF

V: TRBV4-3
J: TRBJ2-4
D: NA
size: few
DNA: TGCGCCAGCAGCCAAGACAGGGCTCTGGGCATTCAGTACTTC
CDR3: CASSQDRALGIQYF

V: TRBV5-1
J: TRBJ2-5
D: NA
size: NA
DNA: TGCGCCAGCAGCCCCACACGTCCGGGGGAGACCCAGTACTTC
CDR3: CASSPTRPGETQYF

V: TRBV29-1
J: TRBJ2-5
D: NA
size: NA
DNA: TGCAGCGTTGGAAAACAGACTAAAGAGACCCAGTACTTC
CDR3: CSVGKQTKETQYF

V: TRBV7-8
J: TRBJ2-3
D: NA
size: NA
DNA: TGTGTCAGCAGTTTTATCCGGGGGGCCACAGATACGCAGTATTTT
CDR3: CVSSFIRGATDTQYF

V: TRBV7-9
J: TRBJ1-3
D: TRBD1
size: few
DNA: TGTGCCAGCAGCTCAGGGGGCGCCGGAAACACCATATATTTT
CDR3: CASSSGGAGNTIYF

V: TRBV10-3
J: TRBJ2-3
D: NA
size: NA
DNA: TGTGCCATCAGTGAGTCGGTAGGCACAGATACGCAGTATTTT
CDR3: CAISESVGTDTQYF

V: TRBV10-3
J: TRBJ2-1
D: NA
size: many
DNA: TGTGCCATCACCATCTCCCCGGTGAATGAGCAGTTCTTC
CDR3: CAITISPVNEQFF

V: TRBV28
J: TRBJ2-4
D: TRBD1
size: NA
DNA: TGTGCCAGCAGGCCCACAGGGGGTAAAAACATTCAGTACTTC
CDR3: CASRPTGGKNIQYF

V: TRBV12-3/TRBV12-4
J: TRBJ1-5
D: NA
size: few
DNA: TGTGCCAGCAACACTGCCAGGGGCAATCAGCCCCAGCATTTT
CDR3: CASNTARGNQPQHF

V: TRBV27
J: TRBJ1-6
D: NA
size: NA
DNA: TGTGCCAGCAGGGATCTCCCGGCTAGGGGTTCACCCCTCCACTTT
CDR3: CASRDLPARGSPLHF

V: TRBV11-2
J: TRBJ2-4
D: TRBD2
size: few
DNA: TGTGCCAGCAGCTTAGTCAGCGGGGAAGCGTACTTC
CDR3: CASSLVSGEAYF

V: TRBV6-2/TRBV6-3
J: TRBJ1-5
D: NA
size: many
DNA: TGTGCCAGCAGTTACTCGTTGGGCCACAATCAGCCCCAGCATTTT
CDR3: CASSYSLGHNQPQHF

V: TRBV7-9
J: TRBJ2-5
D: NA
size: NA
DNA: TGTGCCAGCAGCAACAGTAAGGGGGTGACTGGAGAGACCCAGTACTTC
CDR3: CASSNSKGVTGETQYF

V: TRBV4-3
J: TRBJ1-2
D: NA
size: few
DNA: TGCGCCAGCAGCCAAGGGGACGGGATCTATGGCTACACCTTC
CDR3: CASSQGDGIYGYTF

V: TRBV7-2
J: TRBJ1-3
D: TRBD1
size: few
DNA: TGTGCCAGCAGCATCACTCCAGGGGGCGAAGGAAACACCATATATTTT
CDR3: CASSITPGGEGNTIYF

V: TRBV5-1
J: TRBJ2-7
D: TRBD1
size: few
DNA: TGCGCCAGCAGCAGGGGACAGGGGGCTGTCTACGAGCAGTACTTC
CDR3: CASSRGQGAVYEQYF

V: TRBV4-1
J: TRBJ2-3
D: NA
size: NA
DNA: TGCGCCAGCACGAAGGGGGGGAGCACAGATACGCAGTATTTT
CDR3: CASTKGGSTDTQYF

V: TRBV12-3/TRBV12-4
J: TRBJ1-5
D: NA
size: few
DNA: TGTGCCAGCAGTTTAGCTGGGAGCAATCAGCCCCAGCAATTT
CDR3: CASSLAGSNQPQQF

V: TRBV28
J: TRBJ2-3
D: NA
size: NA
DNA: TGTGCCAGCAGATCGGTATATACGCAGTATTTT
CDR3: CASRSVYTQYF

V: TRBV3-1
J: TRBJ2-3
D: NA
size: few
DNA: TGTGCCAGCAGCCAAGATAGGGGCCCGGGTGATACGCAGTATTTT
CDR3: CASSQDRGPGDTQYF

V: TRBV4-3
J: TRBJ1-2
D: NA
size: many
DNA: TGCGCCAGCAGCCAAGTGGGGTTTGGAAATGGCTACACCTTC
CDR3: CASSQVGFGNGYTF

V: TRBV29-1
J: TRBJ1-1
D: NA
size: NA
DNA: TGCAGCGCAAGCGGGGCTGGAACTGAAGCTTTCTTT
CDR3: CSASGAGTEAFF

V: TRBV4-1
J: TRBJ2-1
D: NA
size: few
DNA: TGCGCCAGCAGCCAAGAACCTATTTCAATCAATGAGCAGTTCTTC
CDR3: CASSQEPISINEQFF

V: TRBV6-1
J: TRBJ2-1
D: TRBD2
size: NA
DNA: TGTGCCAGCAGACTAGCGGGCCCGGTAAACAATGAGCAGTTCTTC
CDR3: CASRLAGPVNNEQFF

V: TRBV5-1
J: TRBJ2-3
D: TRBD2
size: many
DNA: TGCGCCAGCAGTTACGCAAGGACTAGCCTCACAGATACGCAGTATTTT
CDR3: CASSYARTSLTDTQYF

V: TRBV4-1
J: TRBJ1-4
D: NA
size: many
DNA: TGCGCCAGCAGCCAACAGGGAATCCGCGAAAAACTGTTTTTT
CDR3: CASSQQGIREKLFF

V: TRBV27
J: TRBJ2-4
D: TRBD2
size: few
DNA: TGTGCCAGCAGGGCGACTAGCGGCAAAAACATTCAGTACTTC
CDR3: CASRATSGKNIQYF

V: TRBV7-2
J: TRBJ2-7
D: NA
size: few
DNA: TGTGCCAGCAGCTTAGCGAGGGCTAAACGCTCCTACGAGCAGTACTTC
CDR3: CASSLARAKRSYEQYF

V: TRBV20-1
J: TRBJ1-5
D: NA
size: few
DNA: TGCAGTGCTACCAGGGGCTATACTCAGCCCCAGCATTTT
CDR3: CSATRGYTQPQHF

V: TRBV7-6
J: TRBJ2-1
D: NA
size: few
DNA: TGTGCCAGCAGCTTACCCCCGGCCAATGAGCAGTTCTTC
CDR3: CASSLPPANEQFF

V: TRBV7-2
J: TRBJ1-3
D: TRBD1
size: few
DNA: TGTGCCAGCAGCCTAAGGGACAGAGCTGGAAACACCATATATTTT
CDR3: CASSLRDRAGNTIYF

V: TRBV7-9
J: TRBJ2-1
D: NA
size: NA
DNA: TGTGCCAGCAGCCCTAGTTTTTATGAGCAGTTCTTC
CDR3: CASSPSFYEQFF